Presented here are 4 T cell receptor beta chains from one specimen sequenced in a study of blood T cell repertoires in COVID-19. The method was immunoSEQ multiplex PCR; TCRdb's version includes in-frame clones alone and lacks a portion of them. Of about 140,000 clones listed, over 65% were seen once; the top ten hold around a sixth. Material: peripheral blood. These receptors all come from a man aged 50 to 60 with acute or convalescent COVID-19.

The chain couples TRBV2 to TRBJ1-4; D may be TRBD1 (6 bases). The V and J ends lost 6 bases and 8 bases respectively, with 19 bases between them. The germline V gene has CDR1 SNHLY and CDR2 FYNNEI. There are 15 residues in the CDR3. The CDR3 DNA reads as TGTGCCAGCAGCGAGTCAGGGGCAAACGGAGAAAAACTGTTTTTT. It translates to CASSESGANGEKLFF. The complete variable domain, with remaining parts taken from reference TRBV2 and TRBJ1-4, reads EPEVTQTPSHQVTQMGQEVILRCVPISNHLYFYWYRQILGQKVEFLVSFYNNEISEKSEIFDDQFSVERPDGSNFTLKIRSTKLEDSAMYFCASSESGANGEKLFFGSGTQLSVL.

This clone occurred a few times. The chain joins TRBV19 to TRBJ1-1; D call uncertain. The CDR3 sequence is 17 residues long. Germline-derived CDR1 and CDR2 are LNHDA and SQIVND (reference sequence). Trimming pared 6 bases from V and 1 base from J, leaving 21 bases between. CDR3 nucleotides: TGTGCCAGTAGCTCCCCCCCGCGGGAACGGGGGAACACTGAAGCTTTCTTT. Translation: CASSSPPRERGNTEAFF.

The chain employs TRBV25-1 and TRBJ1-2; TRBD1 agrees at 7 bases. Germline V gene data show CDR1 as MGHDK and CDR2 as SYGVNS. The CDR3 is made up of 14 amino acids. The V gene end was trimmed by 3 bases and the J gene end by 7 bases; junction bases not matched to a gene: 8. The CDR3 sequence is CASSETGFGRGYTF. The CDR3, as DNA: TGTGCCAGCAGTGAGACAGGGTTTGGACGTGGCTACACCTTC.

The chain recombines TRBV7-9 with TRBJ2-2; no clear D. The V end was cut by 5 bases, the J end by 0 bases, with 4 bases between. The germline CDR1 and CDR2 sequences are SEHNR and FQNEAQ (reference sequence). CDR3 length: 13 residues. CDR3 region: CASSPSNTGELFF. DNA of the CDR3: TGTGCCAGCAGCCCCTCGAACACCGGGGAGCTGTTTTTT.